A single sample gave rise to the 27 T cell receptor beta chains below, sequenced in a study of radiation and T cells in renal cell carcinoma. Noted time point: baseline pretreatment blood. Sample treatment: 15 Gy SBRT to primary tumor, nephrectomy 4 weeks later. Using immunoSEQ multiplex PCR, the repertoire was profiled, and TCRdb retains in-frame clones only, with some absent. The data show some 100,000 clones, 82% seen once. This material consisted of blood, taken from a patient whose treatment included radiotherapy and nephrectomy. These receptor sequences come from a man aged 55 to 70 with renal cell carcinoma.

This clone was detected only once. The chain links TRBV5-1 to TRBJ1-1; TRBD1 might be the D (6 bases). V lost 3 bases, J lost 4 bases, and 13 bases lay in between. The germline gives CDR1 SGHRS, CDR2 YFSETQ. The CDR3 is made up of 14 amino acids. The CDR3 DNA reads TGCGCCAGCAGCTCGTCAACAGGGCTCACTGAAGCTTTCTTT. As protein: CASSSSTGLTEAFF.

The genes are TRBV4-2 and TRBJ2-7, with TRBD2 identical over 7 bases. This CDR3 is built from 14 residues. Losses at the gene ends were 3 bases for V and 3 bases for J; bases not matched to a gene: 5. The germline CDR1 and CDR2 sequences are LGHNA and YNFKEQ. The CDR3 DNA is TGTGCCAGCAGCCACCCCGGGACTAACTACGAGCAGTACTTC. Protein product: CASSHPGTNYEQYF.

V and J are TRBV19 and TRBJ1-1; D not resolved. The ends were cut back, 5 bases at V and 11 bases at J, with 12 bases in the middle. CDR3 length: 11 amino acids. Germline lookup yields CDR1 LNHDA and CDR2 SQIVND (reference sequence). The CDR3 sequence is CASSRSTRAFF. The CDR3 nucleotides are TGTGCCAGTAGTCGGTCTACGCGGGCTTTCTTT.

V gene TRBV10-3 combines with J gene TRBJ2-1; 11 bases are a match to TRBD1. This CDR3 region has 16 residues. Trimming removed 2 bases from V and 7 bases from J; junction bases left unmatched: 7. Germline CDR1 ENHRY, CDR2 SYGVKD. The CDR3 spells CAISEPAGQGANEQFF. In DNA, the CDR3 is TGTGCCATCAGTGAGCCCGCTGGACAGGGGGCAAATGAGCAGTTCTTC.

The V gene is TRBV18, the J gene TRBJ2-1; the match to TRBD2 covers 8 bases. Germline loops: CDR1 KGHSH, CDR2 LQKENI. This CDR3 spans 16 amino acids. The V segment lost 2 bases and the J segment 9 bases; nucleotides outside the gene matches: 12. Here the CDR3 reads CASSPAGGFSGIEQFF. CDR3 coding DNA: TGTGCCAGCTCACCAGCCGGGGGTTTTAGCGGGATTGAGCAGTTCTTC.

As for this clone: Mismatch with germline at one junction end may stem from a read error. The rearrangement links TRBV29-1 to TRBJ2-5, with TRBD2 matching 7 bases. The CDR3 runs to 13 residues. Germline V gene lookup returns CDR1 SQVTM and CDR2 ANQGSEA. In DNA form, the CDR3 reads TGCAGCACTTGCATCGCGGGAGAAGAGGCCCAGTACTTC. Translation gives CSTCIAGEEAQYF.

The V call is TRBV28, the J call TRBJ1-2; 10 nucleotides line up with TRBD1. V lost 6 bases to trimming and J lost 5 bases; unmatched junction nucleotides: 18. The germline V gene encodes CDR1 MDHEN and CDR2 SYDVKM. The CDR3 consists of 18 residues. In DNA form, the CDR3 reads TGTGCCAGCAGCCGATTTACTTCGACAGGGGGCAGGAGTTATGGCTACACCTTC. Its protein is CASSRFTSTGGRSYGYTF.

The gene calls are TRBV5-1 and TRBJ1-4; TRBD1 might be the D (5 bases). The germline V and J ends were trimmed by 0 bases and 10 bases, with 16 bases remaining between them. The CDR3 runs to 15 residues. Germline V gene sequence: CDR1 SGHRS, CDR2 YFSETQ. The CDR3 here is CASSLETALRRKLFF. Written as DNA, the CDR3 is TGCGCCAGCAGCTTGGAGACAGCGCTTCGACGAAAACTGTTTTTT.

This clone was picked up a small number of times. Other DNA sequences in the sample encode the same CDR3. The rearrangement uses TRBV6-1 and TRBJ1-3, with D perhaps matching TRBD1 (6 bases). This CDR3 has 14 amino acids. V was clipped by 6 bases and J by 8 bases, with 17 bases between them. Germline CDR1 and CDR2: MNHNS and SASEGT. DNA for the CDR3: TGTGCCAGCAGGGATGAAACAGGGATCCACACCATATATTTT. Amino acids: CASRDETGIHTIYF.

The V call is TRBV30, the J call TRBJ2-3; the D call may be TRBD1 or TRBD2 (5 bases each). The CDR3 has 15 amino acids. Trimming removed 0 bases at V and 4 bases at J, with 14 bases between. The germline V gene encodes CDR1 GTSNPN and CDR2 SVGIG (reference sequence). CDR3 bases: TGTGCCTGGAGTGTACTCGAGGGGAATTCAGATACGCAGTATTTT. As protein: CAWSVLEGNSDTQYF.

The V and J genes are TRBV2 and TRBJ2-5; possibly TRBD2 for D (6 bases). Germline CDR1 is SNHLY and CDR2 is FYNNEI. The V end lost 4 bases, the J end lost 5 bases, and 17 bases lay between the germline ends. The CDR3 spans 15 residues. The CDR3 loop reads CASSVRLDPIETQYF. The CDR3 DNA reads TGTGCCAGCAGTGTCCGACTAGACCCGATCGAGACCCAGTACTTC.

This rearrangement joins TRBV4-1 to TRBJ1-5, with a possible D match to TRBD1 (5 bases). The CDR3 covers 19 residues. CDR1 and CDR2 (germline): MGHRA, YSYEKL. Trimming took off 4 bases at V and 0 bases at J, with 22 bases between the two ends. In DNA, the CDR3 is TGCGCCAGCAGCCGAACGTTCAGTCGGGGGGGGTATAGCAATCAGCCCCAGCATTTT. This sequence encodes CASSRTFSRGGYSNQPQHF.

The chain has TRBV7-8 and TRBJ2-7; 7 bases line up with TRBD2. There are 14 residues in the CDR3. Germline V gene data show CDR1 as SGHVS and CDR2 as FQNEAQ. With V trimmed by 4 bases and J by 5 bases, 8 bases remained unmatched. CDR3 amino acids: CASSYSAGVDEQYF. Here the CDR3 DNA reads TGTGCCAGCAGCTATTCGGCGGGGGTAGACGAGCAGTACTTC.

CDR3 nucleotide sequence: TGTGCCAGCAGCGTTAGTAGGAATGAGCAGTTCTTC. Its translation: CASSVSRNEQFF. The chain carries TRBV9 and TRBJ2-1, with no clear D. The V end was cut by 2 bases, the J end by 7 bases, with 7 bases between. In germline, CDR1 is SGDLS, CDR2 YYNGEE. The CDR3 is 12 amino acids.

The chain recombines TRBV7-6 with TRBJ2-2; D may be TRBD1 (5 bases). V was clipped by 2 bases and J by 7 bases, with 14 bases between them. CDR1 is SGHVS and CDR2 is FNYEAQ in the germline V gene. The CDR3 sequence is 15 residues long. The CDR3 DNA is TGTGCCAGCAGCTTAAAGGCAGGGTGGATCGGGGAGCTGTTTTTT. This codes for CASSLKAGWIGELFF.

The chain links TRBV5-6 to TRBJ2-7, with TRBD2 identical over 10 bases. This CDR3 has 15 residues. From germline, CDR1 is SGHDT and CDR2 YYEEEE. Trimming at V came to 1 base and at J to 4 bases, leaving 5 bases not matched to a gene. The CDR3 protein is CASSLFGLAVYEQYF. The CDR3 nucleotides are TGTGCCAGCAGCTTGTTCGGACTAGCGGTTTACGAGCAGTACTTC.

The rearrangement uses TRBV28 and TRBJ2-5, with D possibly matching TRBD2 (5 bases). The V gene lost 4 bases and the J gene lost 1 base, with 13 bases spanning the gap. The germline V gene has CDR1 MDHEN and CDR2 SYDVKM. The CDR3 sequence is 15 residues long. The CDR3 coding sequence is TGTGCCAGCAGTTCTGTGTTGGGAGTCCAAGAGACCCAGTACTTC. Residues: CASSSVLGVQETQYF.

By its share, this clone is medium-sized. The rearrangement links TRBV6-1 to TRBJ2-7; a weak D match, TRBD1 (5 bases). This CDR3 has 14 amino acids. Germline V gene sequence: CDR1 MNHNS, CDR2 SASEGT. With 2 bases removed from V and 2 bases from J, the gap between germline ends came to 10 bases. CDR3 DNA sequence: TGTGCCAGCAGTGAAAGAACCAGGGCCTACGAGCAGTACTTC. Protein product: CASSERTRAYEQYF.

V gene TRBV7-6 combines with J gene TRBJ2-3; D unresolved. Germline V gene sequence: CDR1 SGHVS, CDR2 FNYEAQ. Trimming took 0 bases from V and 0 from J, leaving 7 bases between them. The CDR3 runs to 15 residues. The CDR3 sequence is CASSLAPTSTDTQYF. The CDR3 DNA sequence: TGTGCCAGCAGCTTAGCCCCAACGAGCACAGATACGCAGTATTTT.

The chain joins TRBV15 to TRBJ1-1; D call uncertain. Germline V gene data show CDR1 as LNHNV and CDR2 as YYDKDF (reference sequence). CDR3 length: 16 amino acids. V lost 6 bases to trimming and J lost 5 bases, with 22 bases between them. CDR3 amino acids: CATRNRGREQTTEAFF. Here the CDR3 DNA reads TGTGCCACCAGGAACCGAGGACGGGAACAGACTACTGAAGCTTTCTTT.

The chain joins TRBV28 to TRBJ2-2, with TRBD1 identical over 9 bases. The length of the CDR3 is 15 residues. After removal of 10 bases from V and 6 bases from J, the junction contained 12 bases not matched to a gene. CDR1 and CDR2 (germline): MDHEN, SYDVKM. The DNA for the CDR3 is TGTGCCACACTAACGGGGACAGGGCCCGCCGGGGAGCTGTTTTTT. This gives the protein CATLTGTGPAGELFF.

This clone is a singleton in its sample. J is TRBJ1-2 and V is TRBV7-9, with 10 bases aligning to TRBD1. Trimming took 3 bases from V and 1 from J; bases not matched to a gene: 5. The CDR3 totals 16 residues. Germline V CDR1 and CDR2: SEHNR, FQNEAQ (reference sequence). CDR3 sequence reads: CASSLAGTGDNYGYTF. The DNA of the CDR3 is TGTGCCAGCAGCTTGGCCGGGACAGGGGATAACTATGGCTACACCTTC.

V and J are TRBV30 and TRBJ2-5; 8 bases map to TRBD1. Losses at the gene ends were 7 bases for V and 0 bases for J; bases not matched to a gene: 22. There are 19 residues in the CDR3. CDR1 is GTSNPN and CDR2 is SVGIG in the germline V gene (reference sequence). The CDR3 reads CASPGGPSGGPAYQETQYF. The CDR3 DNA follows: TGTGCCTCCCCAGGGGGCCCAAGCGGAGGTCCGGCGTACCAAGAGACCCAGTACTTC.

The chain employs TRBV4-3 and TRBJ2-1; TRBD2 matches 11 bases. V dropped 0 bases and J dropped 6; count of bases not matched to a gene: 7. This CDR3 spans 17 amino acids. CDR1 is LGHNA and CDR2 is YSLEER in the germline V gene. CDR3 nucleotide sequence: TGCGCCAGCAGCCAAGATCTAGGGGGACTAGCGGTCAATGAGCAGTTCTTC. Amino acids: CASSQDLGGLAVNEQFF.

V gene TRBV7-9 combines with J gene TRBJ2-2; the D is unclear. This CDR3 has 15 residues. The germline CDR1 and CDR2 sequences are SEHNR and FQNEAQ (reference sequence). V was clipped by 2 bases and J by 0 bases, with 7 bases between them. DNA of the CDR3: TGTGCCAGCAGCTTATTGGCCACGAACACCGGGGAGCTGTTTTTT. This sequence encodes CASSLLATNTGELFF.

This clone has a single count. V and J are TRBV29-1 and TRBJ1-4; D uncertain. V shed 0 bases and J shed 7 bases, with 6 bases lying between them. The germline gives CDR1 SQVTM, CDR2 ANQGSEA. CDR3 length equals 12 residues. CDR3 protein: CSVEEGSEKLFF. The CDR3 DNA reads TGCAGCGTTGAAGAGGGCAGTGAAAAACTGTTTTTT.

The chain couples TRBV7-2 to TRBJ2-5; 9 bases map to TRBD2. This CDR3 region has 14 residues. V dropped 5 bases and J dropped 3; count of bases not matched to a gene: 4. Germline CDR1 reads SGHTA; CDR2 reads FQGNSA. CDR3 nucleotides: TGTGCCAGCAGCCCTAGCGGGACAGAAGAGACCCAGTACTTC. This codes for CASSPSGTEETQYF.